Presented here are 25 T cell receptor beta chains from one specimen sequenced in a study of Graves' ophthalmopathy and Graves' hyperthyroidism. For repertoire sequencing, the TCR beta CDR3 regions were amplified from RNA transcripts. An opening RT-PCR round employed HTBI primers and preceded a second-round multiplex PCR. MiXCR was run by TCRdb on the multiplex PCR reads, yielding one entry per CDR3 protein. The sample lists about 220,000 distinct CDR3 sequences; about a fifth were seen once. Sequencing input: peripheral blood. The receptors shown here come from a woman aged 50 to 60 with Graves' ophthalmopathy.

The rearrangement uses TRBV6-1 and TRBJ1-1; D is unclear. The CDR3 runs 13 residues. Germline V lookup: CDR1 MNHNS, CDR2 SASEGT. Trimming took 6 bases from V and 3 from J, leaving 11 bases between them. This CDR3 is CASRGTEDTEAFF. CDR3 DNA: TGTGCCAGCAGGGGAACAGAAGACACTGAAGCTTTCTTT.

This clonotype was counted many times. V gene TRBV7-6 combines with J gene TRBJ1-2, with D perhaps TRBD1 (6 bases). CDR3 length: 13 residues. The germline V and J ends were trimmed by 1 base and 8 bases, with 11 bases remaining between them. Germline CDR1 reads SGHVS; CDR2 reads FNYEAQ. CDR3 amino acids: CASSLGGANGYTF. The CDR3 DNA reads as TGTGCCAGCAGCTTAGGGGGGGCAAACGGCTACACCTTC.

The CDR3 nucleotides read TGTGCCAGCTCGCTACTTAAGGACATTCCTCTGCACACTGAAGCTTTCTTT. The encoded protein is CASSLLKDIPLHTEAFF. The V and J genes are TRBV18 and TRBJ1-1; TRBD1 is a possible D gene (5 bases). From germline, CDR1 is KGHSH and CDR2 LQKENI. V lost 6 bases, J lost 3 bases, and 23 bases lay in between. This CDR3 has 17 amino acids.

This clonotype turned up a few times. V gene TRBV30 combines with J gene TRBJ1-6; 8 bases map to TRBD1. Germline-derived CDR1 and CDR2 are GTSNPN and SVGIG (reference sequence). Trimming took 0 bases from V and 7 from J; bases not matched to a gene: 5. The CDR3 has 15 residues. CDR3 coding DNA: TGTGCCTGGAGTGTCCTTGGACAGGGCAATTCACCCCTCCACTTT. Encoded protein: CAWSVLGQGNSPLHF.

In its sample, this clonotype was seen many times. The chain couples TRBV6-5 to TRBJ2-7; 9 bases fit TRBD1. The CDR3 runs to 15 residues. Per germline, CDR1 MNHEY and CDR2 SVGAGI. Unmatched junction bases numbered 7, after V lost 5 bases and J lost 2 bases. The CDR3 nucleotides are TGTGCCAGCAGTAACCCGGGACAGGGCACCTACGAGCAGTACTTC. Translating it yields CASSNPGQGTYEQYF.

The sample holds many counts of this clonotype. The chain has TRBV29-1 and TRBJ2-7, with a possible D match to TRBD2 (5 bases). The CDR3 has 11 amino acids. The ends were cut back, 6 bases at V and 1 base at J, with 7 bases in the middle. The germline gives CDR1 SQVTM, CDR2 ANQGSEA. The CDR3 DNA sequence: TGCAGCGTGACGGGATCCTACGAGCAGTACTTC. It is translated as CSVTGSYEQYF.

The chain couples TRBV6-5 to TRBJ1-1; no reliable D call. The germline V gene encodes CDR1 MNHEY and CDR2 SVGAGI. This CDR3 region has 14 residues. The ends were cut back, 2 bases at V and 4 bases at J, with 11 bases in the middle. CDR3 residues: CASSYGFAGTEAFF. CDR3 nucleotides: TGTGCCAGCAGTTACGGATTCGCCGGCACTGAAGCTTTCTTT.

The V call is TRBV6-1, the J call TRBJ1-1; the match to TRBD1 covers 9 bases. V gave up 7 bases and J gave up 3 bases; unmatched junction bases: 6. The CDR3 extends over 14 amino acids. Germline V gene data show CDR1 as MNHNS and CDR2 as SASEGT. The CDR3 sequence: CASTTGGKYTEAFF. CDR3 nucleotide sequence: TGTGCCAGCACTACAGGGGGCAAATACACTGAAGCTTTCTTT.

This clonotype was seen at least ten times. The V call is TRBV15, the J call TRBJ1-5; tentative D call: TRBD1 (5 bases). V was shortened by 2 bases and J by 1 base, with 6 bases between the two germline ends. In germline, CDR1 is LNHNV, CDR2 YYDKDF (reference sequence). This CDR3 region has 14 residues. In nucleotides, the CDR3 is TGTGCCACCAGCAGACAGGGCAGCAATCAGCCCCAGCATTTT. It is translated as CATSRQGSNQPQHF.

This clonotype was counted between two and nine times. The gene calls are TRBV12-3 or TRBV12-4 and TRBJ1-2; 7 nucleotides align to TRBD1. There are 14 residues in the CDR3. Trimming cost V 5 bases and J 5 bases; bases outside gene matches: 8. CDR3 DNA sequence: TGTGCCAGCAGTATCGGGACAGAGATATATGGCTACACCTTC. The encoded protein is CASSIGTEIYGYTF.

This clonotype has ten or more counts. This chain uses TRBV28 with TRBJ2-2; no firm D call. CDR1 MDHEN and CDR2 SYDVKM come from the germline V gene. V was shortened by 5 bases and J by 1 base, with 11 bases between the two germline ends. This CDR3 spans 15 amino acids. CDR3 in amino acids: CASSQSWENTGELFF. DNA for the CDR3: TGTGCCAGCAGTCAATCCTGGGAGAACACCGGGGAGCTGTTTTTT.

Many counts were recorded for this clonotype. The CDR3 sequence is CSVAEGGQPQHF. Written as DNA, the CDR3 is TGCAGTGTGGCGGAGGGAGGGCAGCCCCAGCATTTT. The V call is TRBV20-1, the J call TRBJ1-5, with D unclear. The CDR3 runs 12 residues. In germline, CDR1 is DFQATT, CDR2 SNEGSKA (reference sequence). Trimming stripped 7 bases from V and 7 bases from J, with 14 bases between.

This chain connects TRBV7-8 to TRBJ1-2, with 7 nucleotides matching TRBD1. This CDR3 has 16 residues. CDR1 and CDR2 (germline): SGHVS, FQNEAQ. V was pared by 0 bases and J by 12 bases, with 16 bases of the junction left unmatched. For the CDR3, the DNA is TGTGCCAGCAGCTTAGCGGGTGGTGCGGGACAGAAAGGCCACACCTTC. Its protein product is CASSLAGGAGQKGHTF.

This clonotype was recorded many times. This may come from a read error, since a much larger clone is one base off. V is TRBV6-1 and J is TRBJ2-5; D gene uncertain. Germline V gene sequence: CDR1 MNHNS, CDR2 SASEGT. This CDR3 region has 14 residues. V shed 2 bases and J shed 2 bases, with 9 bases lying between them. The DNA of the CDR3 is TGTGCCAGCAGTGAACAGAGACCTCAAGAGACCCAGTACTTC. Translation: CASSEQRPQETQYF.

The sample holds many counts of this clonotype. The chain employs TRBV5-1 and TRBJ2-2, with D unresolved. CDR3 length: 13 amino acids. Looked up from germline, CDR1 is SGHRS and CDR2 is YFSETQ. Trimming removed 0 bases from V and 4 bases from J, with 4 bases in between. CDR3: CASSLAITGELFF. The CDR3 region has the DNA TGCGCCAGCAGCTTGGCAATCACCGGGGAGCTGTTTTTT.

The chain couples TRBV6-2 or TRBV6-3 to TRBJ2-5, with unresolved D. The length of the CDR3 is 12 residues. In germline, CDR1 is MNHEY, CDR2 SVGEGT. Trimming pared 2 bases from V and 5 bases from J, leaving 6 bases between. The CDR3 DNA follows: TGTGCCAGCAGTTACCTCTCGGAGACCCAGTACTTC. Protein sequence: CASSYLSETQYF.

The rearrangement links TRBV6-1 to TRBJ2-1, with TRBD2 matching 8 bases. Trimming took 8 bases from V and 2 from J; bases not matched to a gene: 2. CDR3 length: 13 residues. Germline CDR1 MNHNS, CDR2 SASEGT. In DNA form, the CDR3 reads TGTGCCAGCTCGGGAGGGCCCTACAATGAGCAGTTCTTC. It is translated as CASSGGPYNEQFF.

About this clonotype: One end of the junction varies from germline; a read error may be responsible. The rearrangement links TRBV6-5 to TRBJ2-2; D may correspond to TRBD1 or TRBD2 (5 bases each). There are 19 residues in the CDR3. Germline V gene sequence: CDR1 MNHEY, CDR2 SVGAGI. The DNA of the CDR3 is TGTACCAGCAGTTACCCCGGGGCCAGGGCGCTTGCGAACACCGGGGAGCTGTTTTTT. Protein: CTSSYPGARALANTGELFF.

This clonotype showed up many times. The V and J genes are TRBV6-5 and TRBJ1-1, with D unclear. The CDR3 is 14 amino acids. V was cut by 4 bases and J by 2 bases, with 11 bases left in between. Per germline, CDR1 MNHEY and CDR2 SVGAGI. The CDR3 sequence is CASSSPPGNTEAFF. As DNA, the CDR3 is TGTGCCAGCAGTTCTCCCCCAGGTAACACTGAAGCTTTCTTT.

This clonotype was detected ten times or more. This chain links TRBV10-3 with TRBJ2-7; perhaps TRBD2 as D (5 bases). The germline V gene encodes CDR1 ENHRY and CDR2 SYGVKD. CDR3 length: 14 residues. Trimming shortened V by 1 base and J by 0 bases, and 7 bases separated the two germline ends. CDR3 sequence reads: CAISEYGSSYEQYF. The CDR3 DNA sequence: TGTGCCATCAGTGAGTATGGGAGCTCCTACGAGCAGTACTTC.

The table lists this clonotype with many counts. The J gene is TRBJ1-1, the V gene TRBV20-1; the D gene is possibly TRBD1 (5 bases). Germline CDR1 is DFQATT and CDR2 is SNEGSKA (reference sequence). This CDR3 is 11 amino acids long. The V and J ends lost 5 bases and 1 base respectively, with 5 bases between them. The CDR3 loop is CSAGQNTEAFF. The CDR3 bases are TGCAGTGCTGGACAGAACACTGAAGCTTTCTTT.

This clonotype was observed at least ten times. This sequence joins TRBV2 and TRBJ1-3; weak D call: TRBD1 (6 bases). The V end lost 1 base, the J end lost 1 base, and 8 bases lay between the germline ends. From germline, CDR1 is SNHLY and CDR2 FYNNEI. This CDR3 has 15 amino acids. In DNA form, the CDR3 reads TGTGCCAGCAGTGAAGGGACAGCTTCTGGAAACACCATATATTTT. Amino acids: CASSEGTASGNTIYF.

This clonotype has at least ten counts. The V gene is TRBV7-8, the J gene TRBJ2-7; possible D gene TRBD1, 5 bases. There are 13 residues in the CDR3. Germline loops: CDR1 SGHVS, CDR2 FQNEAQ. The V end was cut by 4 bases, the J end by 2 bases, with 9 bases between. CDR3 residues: CASSSQDTYEQYF. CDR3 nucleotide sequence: TGTGCCAGCAGCTCTCAGGACACCTACGAGCAGTACTTC. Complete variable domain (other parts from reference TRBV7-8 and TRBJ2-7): GAGVSQSPRYKVAKRGQDVALRCDPISGHVSLFWYQQALGQGPEFLTYFQNEAQLDKSGLPSDRFFAERPEGSVSTLKIQRTQQEDSAVYLCASSSQDTYEQYFGPGTRLTVT.

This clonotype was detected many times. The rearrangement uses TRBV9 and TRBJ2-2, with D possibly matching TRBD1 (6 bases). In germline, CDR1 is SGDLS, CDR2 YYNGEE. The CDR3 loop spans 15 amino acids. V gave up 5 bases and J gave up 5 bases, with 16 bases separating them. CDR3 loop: CASRKDSRPTGELFF. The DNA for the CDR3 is TGTGCCAGCAGGAAGGACAGTAGGCCAACCGGGGAGCTGTTTTTT.

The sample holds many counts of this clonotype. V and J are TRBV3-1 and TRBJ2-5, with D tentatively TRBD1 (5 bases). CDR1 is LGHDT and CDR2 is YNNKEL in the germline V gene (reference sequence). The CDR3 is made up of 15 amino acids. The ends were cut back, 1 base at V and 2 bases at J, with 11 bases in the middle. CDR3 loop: CASSQAGQGQETQYF. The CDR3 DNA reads TGTGCCAGCAGCCAAGCTGGGCAGGGACAAGAGACCCAGTACTTC.